The 27 T cell receptor beta chains in this list originate from one sample, sequenced in a study of shared clonotypes between healthy human individuals. Measured with immunoSEQ multiplex PCR; TCRdb has only the in-frame clones, and not every one. Of about 710,000 clones listed, 73% are singletons. The sample was memory CD4+ T cells sorted from blood. Subset given: CD45RA-negative fraction. The receptors were gathered from a woman aged 25 to 39 in good health.

This clone was counted only a few times. The chain couples TRBV7-8 to TRBJ1-2; D unclear. The CDR3 sequence is 12 residues long. V gave up 8 bases and J gave up 2 bases, with 9 bases separating them. CDR1 SGHVS and CDR2 FQNEAQ come from the germline V gene. CDR3 protein: CASASPNYGYTF. Here the CDR3 DNA reads TGTGCCAGCGCCAGCCCGAACTATGGCTACACCTTC.

This chain joins TRBV9 and TRBJ2-7, with TRBD1 as a possible D gene (5 bases). Trimming cost V 0 bases and J 3 bases, with 13 bases left between them. The length of the CDR3 is 15 residues. The germline CDR1 and CDR2 sequences are SGDLS and YYNGEE. The CDR3 DNA is TGTGCCAGCAGCGTAGTTCCCAGGGCTATCTACGAGCAGTACTTC. This codes for CASSVVPRAIYEQYF.

This clone has a handful of counts. The CDR3 coding sequence is TGCGCCAGCAGCCAAGATCGAAACTCTGGAAACACCATATATTTT. Translated, it gives CASSQDRNSGNTIYF. The V and J genes are TRBV4-1 and TRBJ1-3, with D hard to call. V was shortened by 0 bases and J by 0 bases, with 6 bases between the two germline ends. The CDR3 is 15 residues long. Germline assignment: CDR1 MGHRA and CDR2 YSYEKL.

This chain links TRBV19 with TRBJ2-2, with D hard to call. V lost 2 bases and J 6 bases, leaving 13 bases between the germline ends. The CDR3 covers 15 residues. CDR1 is LNHDA and CDR2 is SQIVND in the germline V gene (reference sequence). The CDR3 nucleotides read TGTGCCAGTAGTATATTAGGAAGTGTCGCCGGGGAGCTGTTTTTT. Translated, it gives CASSILGSVAGELFF.

This rearrangement joins TRBV6-5 to TRBJ2-7; TRBD1 agrees at 9 bases. The length of the CDR3 is 15 residues. Germline assignment: CDR1 MNHEY and CDR2 SVGAGI. The J segment lost 3 bases and the V segment lost 0 bases, leaving 3 bases of the junction unmatched. In DNA, the CDR3 is TGTGCCAGCAGTTACTCCGGACAGGGGAACTACGAGCAGTACTTC. It translates to CASSYSGQGNYEQYF.

This clone was observed a handful of times. V and J are TRBV28 and TRBJ2-1, with TRBD1 as a possible D gene (6 bases). The CDR3 is 17 amino acids. Germline CDR1 and CDR2: MDHEN and SYDVKM. Trimming took off 5 bases at V and 6 bases at J, with 23 bases between the two ends. CDR3 DNA: TGTGCCAGCAGTGAATCGGGACACCTCGTTAAGGGCAATGAGCAGTTCTTC. It yields the protein CASSESGHLVKGNEQFF.

The chain couples TRBV28 to TRBJ1-2; 7 bases align to TRBD1. The CDR3 is made up of 15 amino acids. After removal of 5 bases from V and 3 bases from J, the junction contained 9 bases not matched to a gene. CDR1 is MDHEN and CDR2 is SYDVKM in the germline V gene. CDR3 coding DNA: TGTGCCAGCAGTGTACCGGGACAGCAGGACTATGGCTACACCTTC. Translating it yields CASSVPGQQDYGYTF.

This rearrangement joins TRBV18 to TRBJ2-5; 10 bases align to TRBD1. The germline V gene encodes CDR1 KGHSH and CDR2 LQKENI. Trimming took 4 bases from V and 4 from J; bases not matched to a gene: 9. The CDR3 is 16 amino acids. The CDR3 DNA follows: TGTGCCAGCTCACAACCTTTGGGACAGGGGAGAGAGACCCAGTACTTC. It is translated as CASSQPLGQGRETQYF.

The V call is TRBV29-1, the J call TRBJ2-3, with 9 bases aligning to TRBD1. Germline CDR1 and CDR2: SQVTM and ANQGSEA. The CDR3 length is 14 residues. With 8 bases clipped from V and 4 bases from J, the junction kept 10 bases outside the gene matches. CDR3 sequence reads: CSTVGDRAADTQYF. The CDR3 bases are TGCAGCACCGTAGGGGACAGGGCGGCAGATACGCAGTATTTT.

The chain links TRBV18 to TRBJ2-7; D is ambiguous. The CDR3 contains 13 residues. Germline-derived CDR1 and CDR2 are KGHSH and LQKENI. Trimming removed 3 bases at V and 3 bases at J, with 9 bases between. CDR3 nucleotides: TGTGCCAGCTCACCTGGCAGACACTACGAGCAGTACTTC. Translating gives CASSPGRHYEQYF.

The chain joins TRBV5-1 to TRBJ2-7, with unresolved D. Per the germline V gene, CDR1 is SGHRS and CDR2 is YFSETQ. CDR3 size: 14 residues. V lost 4 bases, J lost 2 bases, and 13 bases lay in between. The CDR3 DNA follows: TGCGCCAGCAGCCTGCAAGGTGTTCCCTACGAGCAGTACTTC. This sequence encodes CASSLQGVPYEQYF.

The chain employs TRBV27 and TRBJ2-7; the match to TRBD1 covers 7 bases. This CDR3 contains 15 residues. Germline CDR1 is MNHEY and CDR2 is SMNVEV (reference sequence). The V segment lost 6 bases and the J segment 2 bases; nucleotides outside the gene matches: 10. The CDR3 loop is CASRKGTAKTYEQYF. CDR3 bases: TGTGCCAGCAGAAAAGGGACAGCGAAAACCTACGAGCAGTACTTC.

In its sample, this clone was seen once. This chain uses TRBV27 with TRBJ1-4, with 7 bases fitting TRBD1. The germline CDR1 and CDR2 sequences are MNHEY and SMNVEV (reference sequence). Germline trimming cut 6 bases from V and 7 bases from J; bases unmatched to any gene: 8. The CDR3 loop spans 14 amino acids. The CDR3 nucleotides are TGTGCCAGCAGATCACAGGGGTGGCGTGAAAAACTGTTTTTT. This gives the protein CASRSQGWREKLFF.

This rearrangement joins TRBV5-1 to TRBJ2-2; 8 nucleotides line up with TRBD1. Trimming removed 0 bases from V and 2 bases from J; junction bases left unmatched: 6. The CDR3 totals 17 residues. From germline, CDR1 is SGHRS and CDR2 YFSETQ. CDR3 bases: TGCGCCAGCAGCTTGGGGCCTGGGACAGGTAACACCGGGGAGCTGTTTTTT. Its translation is CASSLGPGTGNTGELFF.

The chain recombines TRBV27 with TRBJ2-2; D might be TRBD1 (5 bases). The germline V gene encodes CDR1 MNHEY and CDR2 SMNVEV (reference sequence). V dropped 4 bases and J dropped 3 bases, with 15 bases sitting between them. This CDR3 contains 16 residues. The CDR3 here is CASSSYLDSYTGELFF. CDR3 nucleotides: TGTGCCAGCAGTTCCTATTTAGACAGTTACACCGGGGAGCTGTTTTTT.

The genes are TRBV19 and TRBJ2-7; D is perhaps TRBD2 (6 bases). The CDR3 loop spans 14 amino acids. The germline CDR1 and CDR2 sequences are LNHDA and SQIVND (reference sequence). The V gene lost 5 bases and the J gene lost 2 bases, with 13 bases spanning the gap. The CDR3 DNA follows: TGTGCCAGTAGTCACGGGGGACGCGCCTACGAGCAGTACTTC. Protein product: CASSHGGRAYEQYF.

The chain uses TRBV2 and TRBJ1-5; perhaps TRBD1 as D (5 bases). This CDR3 is built from 14 residues. CDR1 SNHLY and CDR2 FYNNEI come from the germline V gene. The V gene lost 8 bases and the J gene lost 11 bases, with 22 bases spanning the gap. The CDR3 loop is CASALSGGIPSQHF. As DNA, the CDR3 is TGTGCCAGCGCCCTCTCGGGGGGGATACCTTCCCAGCATTTT.

This chain uses TRBV30 with TRBJ2-7; 8 nucleotides match TRBD2. V trimming: 5 bases; J trimming: 2 bases; junction bases outside the gene matches: 2. The CDR3 is 12 amino acids. Germline-derived CDR1 and CDR2 are GTSNPN and SVGIG (reference sequence). CDR3 amino acids: CAWAGLAYEQYF. The CDR3 DNA follows: TGTGCCTGGGCGGGACTAGCCTACGAGCAGTACTTC.

The J gene is TRBJ2-3, the V gene TRBV5-1; no clear D. This CDR3 contains 14 residues. V dropped 3 bases and J dropped 2 bases, with 10 bases sitting between them. Germline V gives CDR1 SGHRS, CDR2 YFSETQ. The CDR3 sequence is CASSSISHTDTQYF. The CDR3 coding sequence is TGCGCCAGCAGCTCAATATCGCACACAGATACGCAGTATTTT.

Details on this clone: This sample includes further DNA sequences coding for the same CDR3. The chain combines TRBV6-5 with TRBJ2-1, with 7 bases fitting TRBD2. The V and J ends lost 3 bases and 5 bases, in that order; junction bases with no gene match: 4. This CDR3 spans 14 amino acids. Looked up from germline, CDR1 is MNHEY and CDR2 is SVGAGI. As DNA, the CDR3 is TGTGCCAGCAGTTATTCCGCGGGGGACAATGAGCAGTTCTTC. This sequence encodes CASSYSAGDNEQFF.

Only one count was recorded for this clone. This chain connects TRBV27 to TRBJ1-5; D gene ambiguous. The V gene's germline CDR1 is MNHEY and CDR2 SMNVEV (reference sequence). This CDR3 has 14 residues. V shed 7 bases and J shed 3 bases, with 13 bases lying between them. The CDR3 protein is CASTNNPVNQPQHF. The CDR3 DNA reads as TGTGCCAGCACAAATAATCCTGTCAATCAGCCCCAGCATTTT.

This clone was counted between two and nine times. The same CDR3 arises from other DNA sequences in this sample as well. DNA for the CDR3: TGTGCCAGCAGTGAGACTAGCGGGAGTTCCTACAATGAGCAGTTCTTC. Its translation is CASSETSGSSYNEQFF. The V gene is TRBV6-1, the J gene TRBJ2-1; 12 bases map to TRBD2. With V trimmed by 3 bases and J by 1 base, 1 base remained unmatched. CDR1 MNHNS and CDR2 SASEGT come from the germline V gene. The CDR3 runs 16 residues.

The chain is built from TRBV19 and TRBJ2-7; the match to TRBD1 covers 9 bases. This CDR3 contains 14 residues. V lost 5 bases and J lost 3; bases outside the gene matches: 5. Germline loops: CDR1 LNHDA, CDR2 SQIVND (reference sequence). CDR3 coding DNA: TGTGCCAGTAGTGGGCCGACAGGGGGCTACGAGCAGTACTTC. Residues: CASSGPTGGYEQYF.

The genes are TRBV28 and TRBJ2-2; tentatively, D is TRBD1 (5 bases). Germline lookup yields CDR1 MDHEN and CDR2 SYDVKM. CDR3 length: 17 amino acids. V lost 3 bases and J lost 1, with 15 bases in between. The CDR3 region has the DNA TGTGCCAGCAGTTTGGGTCAGGGAAATTGGAACACCGGGGAGCTGTTTTTT. Translated, it gives CASSLGQGNWNTGELFF.

In DNA, the CDR3 is TGTGCCAGTAGTACCTCCGGCCAGTCCTACGAGCAGTACTTC. This encodes CASSTSGQSYEQYF. The genes are TRBV19 and TRBJ2-7; D remains unclear. Germline V lookup: CDR1 LNHDA, CDR2 SQIVND (reference sequence). Trimming removed 4 bases from V and 1 base from J, with 11 bases in between. This CDR3 is 14 amino acids long.

This clone has only one observation. The V and J genes are TRBV6-1 and TRBJ2-3, with D possibly TRBD1 on 5 matching bases. V was cut by 0 bases and J by 6 bases, with 22 bases left in between. CDR1 is MNHNS and CDR2 is SASEGT in the germline V gene. This CDR3 is 18 amino acids long. This CDR3 is CASSEALGRGTERDTQYF. CDR3 DNA sequence: TGTGCCAGCAGTGAAGCGCTCGGTAGGGGCACCGAAAGGGATACGCAGTATTTT.

The chain employs TRBV6-4 and TRBJ2-3; 7 bases fit TRBD2. Germline V gives CDR1 MRHNA, CDR2 SNTAGT. With 3 bases clipped from V and 2 bases from J, the junction kept 5 bases outside the gene matches. CDR3 length: 15 amino acids. In DNA form, the CDR3 reads TGTGCCAGCAGTGATCCGACTAGCCCCACAGATACGCAGTATTTT. Translation: CASSDPTSPTDTQYF.